These T cell receptor beta chains were read from a single sample in a study of CD8+ T cells in alopecia areata. The table came from immunoSEQ multiplex PCR; TCRdb's copy has only in-frame clones and leaves some out. Of about 97,000 clones in the sample, roughly two fifths are singletons; the top ten hold about 1.4%. Source material: CD4+ T cells sorted from blood. The receptor source for this set is a human donor with alopecia areata. The CDR3 runs from the conserved cysteine through the conserved F or W. The order of the fields is V gene, clone size, J gene, D gene, CDR3 DNA, CDR3 protein. The D gene is left open where the match is weak. A row's size may be missing; if present it is once, few, many or a size class.

TRBV2	NA	TRBJ2-7	TRBD2	TGTGCCAGCAGGAGACTAGCGGGAGGTACCCACGAGCAGTACTTC	CASRRLAGGTHEQYF
TRBV30	NA	TRBJ2-1	NA	TGTGCCTGGACTAACTTAGACTCCTACAATGAGCAGTTCTTC	CAWTNLDSYNEQFF
TRBV28	few	TRBJ2-7	NA	TGTGCCAGCAGTGACCCCCGGCCACCCTACGAGCAGTACTTC	CASSDPRPPYEQYF
TRBV29-1	NA	TRBJ1-2	NA	TGCAGCGTTGAAGACTCACCGGTAGACTATGGCTACACCTTC	CSVEDSPVDYGYTF
TRBV6-6	NA	TRBJ2-2	NA	TGTGCCAGCAGTTATTCAGGGCCCTCGAACACCGGGGAGCTGTTTTTT	CASSYSGPSNTGELFF
TRBV25-1	NA	TRBJ2-5	NA	TGTGCCAGCAGTGAATATGGAGAAGAGACCCAGTACTTC	CASSEYGEETQYF
TRBV20-1	NA	TRBJ1-1	NA	TGCAGTGCTGAAGAGAACACTGAAGCTTTCTTT	CSAEENTEAFF
TRBV19	few	TRBJ2-2	NA	TGTGCCAGTAGTCCGCAGTGGACCGGGGAGCTGTTTTTT	CASSPQWTGELFF
TRBV5-1	few	TRBJ1-3	TRBD1	TGCGCCAGCAGCCGACAGGGGTCTGGAAACACCATATATTTT	CASSRQGSGNTIYF
TRBV14	many	TRBJ2-3	NA	TGTGCCAGCAGCCTACAAGATACGCAGTATTTT	CASSLQDTQYF
TRBV2	NA	TRBJ2-5	NA	TGTGCCAGCTGGACAGAAGAGACCCAGTACTTC	CASWTEETQYF
TRBV30	NA	TRBJ1-5	NA	TGTGCCTGGAGTGTAGATAGCAATCAGCCCCAGCATTTT	CAWSVDSNQPQHF
TRBV4-1	once	TRBJ2-1	NA	TGCGCCAGCAGCCGATCCTTCAATGAGCAGTTCTTC	CASSRSFNEQFF
TRBV7-8	few	TRBJ2-7	NA	TGTGCCAGCAGCTACCGAACAAACTACGAGCAGTACTTC	CASSYRTNYEQYF
TRBV5-1	once	TRBJ2-2	NA	TGCGCCAGCAGCTTTTCTCATCCGAACACCGGGGAGCTGTTTTTT	CASSFSHPNTGELFF
TRBV19	NA	TRBJ1-2	TRBD1	TGTGCCAGTAGTCCGCGGGACAGCTTCCTCTATGGCTACACCTTC	CASSPRDSFLYGYTF
TRBV30	NA	TRBJ2-1	TRBD1	TGTGCCTGGAGTCTCGGACAGGCTGGCGACGATGAGCAGTTCTTC	CAWSLGQAGDDEQFF
TRBV27	few	TRBJ2-5	NA	TGTGCCAGCAGTTCAGTGGAGACCCAGTACTTC	CASSSVETQYF
TRBV6-4	NA	TRBJ1-2	NA	TGTGCCAGCAGTGACTCATCGTGGGGCTATGGCTACACCTTC	CASSDSSWGYGYTF
TRBV30	NA	TRBJ1-5	TRBD1	TGTGCCTGGAGTCGGGACAGGGGGCAGCCCCAGCATTTT	CAWSRDRGQPQHF
TRBV29-1	NA	TRBJ1-2	NA	TGCAGCGTTGAAGGTCGACAGTATGGCTACACCTTC	CSVEGRQYGYTF
TRBV30	NA	TRBJ2-1	TRBD2	TGTGCCTGGAGTGTTTGGACTAGCGGGGGGGCTGGTGAGCAGTTCTTC	CAWSVWTSGGAGEQFF
TRBV29-1	once	TRBJ2-3	NA	TGCAGCGTTGAAGTACAGGGAATAAGCACAGATACGCAGTATTTT	CSVEVQGISTDTQYF
TRBV15	NA	TRBJ2-5	NA	TGTGCCACCAGTCAGCTCCTCCAAGAGACCCAGTACTTC	CATSQLLQETQYF
TRBV28	NA	TRBJ2-3	NA	TGTGCCAGCAGTGGGGACTCCACAGATACGCAGTATTTT	CASSGDSTDTQYF
TRBV21-1	few	TRBJ1-2	NA	TGTGCCAGCAGCAATCAAGGGAACTATGGCTACACCTTC	CASSNQGNYGYTF
TRBV6-5	NA	TRBJ2-1	TRBD2	TGTGCCAGCAAGTTTCAGCGGGGGGTCAATGAGCAGTTCTTC	CASKFQRGVNEQFF